This T cell receptor (beta chain) was observed in a study of beta chain features in type 1 diabetes. As for the study in general: Patient and healthy donor groups were alike in age, gender and cell yields. Study observations and caveats: It was not settled here whether HLA type affects TCRB rearrangement. Reduced insertions and increased deletions marked VDJ junctions in type 1 diabetes patients.

The CDR3 is made up of 17 amino acids. Trimming took 5 bases from V and 6 from J, leaving 24 bases between them. Germline lookup yields CDR1 SEHNR and CDR2 FQNEAQ (reference sequence). Expressed TCRB transcripts were sequenced because the entire RNA isolate underwent reverse transcription. Reads from naive, central memory and regulatory T cell samples averaged around 3.5 million. The method was immunoSEQ multiplex PCR; TCRdb's version includes in-frame clones alone and lacks a portion of them. In the table there are under 300,000 clones, 25% to 30% of which are singletons. This clone has only a few counts. Its antigen is unknown.

Sequencing used central memory CD4+ T cells from blood. This rearrangement joins TRBV7-9 to TRBJ2-3, with D possibly being TRBD1 (6 bases). The clonotype originates from a man aged 30-40 years in good health. The CDR3 nucleotides read TGTGCCAGCAGCGAGCTCCGGACAGTATTGGCCAAGGATACGCAGTATTTT. Translated: CASSELRTVLAKDTQYF.